A selection of T cell receptor beta chains follows, all from one sample in a study of read filtering for tumor transcriptome and immune sequencing. TCRdb reprocessed the reads via MiXCR and lists one record per CDR3 protein. The table lists approximately 60,000 distinct CDR3 sequences, less than 25% of them singletons. The sequencing sample was made of a population of CD138-negative cells sorted from bone marrow. Receptors were obtained from a donor aged 40 or older with multiple myeloma. The CDR3 runs from the conserved cysteine through the conserved F or W. The order of the fields is V gene, clone size, D gene, J gene, CDR3 protein, CDR3 DNA. A D gene is named only where the DNA matches it firmly. Rows may omit the clone size; those that give it use once, few, many or a size class.

>TRBV6-6|-|-|TRBJ2-5
CASSYSSQGDWTQYF
TGTGCCAGCAGTTACTCGAGCCAGGGTGATTGGACCCAGTACTTC
>TRBV15|many|-|TRBJ1-1
CATSTPHRDTEAFF
TGTGCCACCAGCACACCCCACAGGGACACTGAAGCTTTCTTT
>TRBV28|many|TRBD2|TRBJ2-3
CAIQRESTDTQYF
TGTGCCATTCAGCGGGAAAGCACAGATACGCAGTATTTT
>TRBV7-9|-|-|TRBJ2-3
CASSLTETDTQYF
TGTGCCAGCAGCCTGACAGAGACAGATACGCAGTATTTT
>TRBV5-1|many|-|TRBJ2-3
CASSLYGESTDTQYF
TGCGCCAGCAGCTTGTACGGCGAGAGCACAGATACGCAGTATTTT
>TRBV6-2/TRBV6-3|few|-|TRBJ1-4
CASSRDTAGREKLFF
TGTGCCAGCAGCCGCGACACGGCGGGGAGAGAAAAACTGTTTTTT
>TRBV6-1|many|TRBD2|TRBJ2-3
CASSAATLAGTQYF
TGTGCCAGCAGCGCCGCTACTCTAGCGGGTACCCAGTATTTT
>TRBV7-8|once|-|TRBJ1-5
CASSLADVSNQPQHF
TGTGCCAGCAGCTTAGCGGACGTCAGCAATCAGCCCCAGCATTTT
>TRBV2|few|-|TRBJ2-5
CASRVRETQYF
TGTGCCAGCAGGGTCCGGGAGACCCAGTACTTC
>TRBV12-3/TRBV12-4|many|-|TRBJ2-7
CASSLGHADYEQYF
TGTGCCAGCAGTTTGGGGCACGCAGACTACGAGCAGTACTTC
>TRBV9|few|-|TRBJ1-1
CASSVDPLPERTEAFF
TGTGCCAGCAGCGTAGACCCCCTGCCAGAGAGGACTGAAGCTTTCTTT
>TRBV6-6|medium-sized|TRBD2|TRBJ2-1
CASSHWWEGYEQFF
TGTGCCAGCAGTCACTGGTGGGAGGGCTACGAGCAGTTCTTC
>TRBV19|-|TRBD2|TRBJ2-1
CASSSSGRALYNEQSF
TGTGCCAGTAGTTCCAGCGGGAGGGCCCTCTACAATGAGCAGTCCTTC
>TRBV20-1|-|-|TRBJ1-5
CSVLVGPLGNQPQHF
TGCAGTGTCCTTGTCGGACCACTAGGCAATCAGCCCCAGCATTTT
>TRBV18|-|TRBD1|TRBJ1-2
CASSPGQGAGYGYTF
TGTGCCAGCTCACCGGGACAGGGGGCTGGCTATGGCTACACCTTC
>TRBV10-3|-|-|TRBJ1-4
CATSRDTTNGKLFF
TGTGCCACCAGCCGGGACACCACTAATGGAAAACTGTTTTTT
>TRBV5-1|many|TRBD1|TRBJ2-3
CASARQGARADTQYF
TGCGCCAGCGCCCGACAGGGGGCGAGGGCAGATACGCAGTATTTT
>TRBV10-2|medium-sized|-|TRBJ2-1
CASGPRSSYNEQFF
TGCGCCAGCGGACCGCGGAGCTCCTACAATGAGCAGTTCTTC
>TRBV7-7|-|TRBD1|TRBJ2-5
CASRDREETQYF
TGTGCCAGCCGGGACAGGGAAGAGACCCAGTACTTC
>TRBV11-3|-|-|TRBJ2-2
CASSSPEMTGELFF
TGTGCCAGCAGCAGTCCAGAGATGACCGGGGAGCTGTTTTTT
>TRBV18|-|TRBD1|TRBJ2-2
CASRGGADTGELFF
TGTGCCAGCCGAGGGGGCGCGGACACCGGGGAGCTGTTTTTT